Each of the 6 T cell receptor beta chains below was sequenced from the same sample in a study of T-cell memory formation after mild COVID-19. In TCRdb, the 5' RACE reads were re-called with MiXCR into one record per CDR3 protein. Of 550,000 to 600,000 distinct CDR3 sequences detected, less than 25% appear once; the ten largest clones hold around 9.2%. The specimen was PBMCs or a T cell subset sorted from them (not recorded which). These receptors all come from an adult woman who had mild COVID-19 (a few samples of this study predate the infection). Cell type and time point are not known.

This clonotype was detected only a few times. This sequence joins TRBV5-1 and TRBJ2-4; 8 nucleotides agree with TRBD1. The V segment lost 4 bases and the J segment 0 bases; nucleotides outside the gene matches: 9. Germline V gene data show CDR1 as SGHRS and CDR2 as YFSETQ. The CDR3 covers 17 residues. CDR3 sequence: CASSVPGTGLAKNIQYF. Written as DNA, the CDR3 is TGCGCCAGCAGCGTCCCCGGGACAGGCCTAGCCAAAAACATTCAGTACTTC. The full variable domain, rest sourced from reference TRBV5-1 and TRBJ2-4, is KAGVTQTPRYLIKTRGQQVTLSCSPISGHRSVSWYQQTPGQGLQFLFEYFSETQRNKGNFPGRFSGRQFSNSRSEMNVSTLELGDSALYLCASSVPGTGLAKNIQYFGAGTRLSVL.

The rearrangement links TRBV20-1 to TRBJ2-7; TRBD1 might be the D (6 bases). There are 13 residues in the CDR3. CDR1 and CDR2 from the germline V gene are DFQATT and SNEGSKA (reference sequence). Trimming removed 7 bases at V and 4 bases at J, with 17 bases between. In DNA form, the CDR3 reads TGCAGTGGGGCCCGGGACACCGAATACGAGCAGTACTTC. This encodes CSGARDTEYEQYF.

The chain carries TRBV7-8 and TRBJ2-7; either TRBD1 or TRBD2 may fit D (5 bases each). This CDR3 spans 14 amino acids. V dropped 5 bases and J dropped 3 bases, with 14 bases sitting between them. The germline V gene encodes CDR1 SGHVS and CDR2 FQNEAQ. In nucleotides, the CDR3 is TGTGCCAGCAGCCGGGGACGGACTTACTACGAGCAGTACTTC. Translated: CASSRGRTYYEQYF.

V is TRBV5-6 and J is TRBJ1-1; TRBD1 might be the D (6 bases). From germline, CDR1 is SGHDT and CDR2 YYEEEE. The CDR3 is 14 amino acids. The germline V and J ends were trimmed by 0 bases and 5 bases, with 11 bases remaining between them. The CDR3 DNA is TGTGCCAGCAGCTTGGGACTGGGGGCGACTGAAGCTTTCTTT. It is translated as CASSLGLGATEAFF.

This chain uses TRBV20-1 with TRBJ2-1, with 15 bases lining up with TRBD2. The germline CDR1 and CDR2 sequences are DFQATT and SNEGSKA (reference sequence). Trimming removed 3 bases from V and 1 base from J; junction bases left unmatched: 7. CDR3 size: 18 residues. The CDR3 region is CSARPGLAGGRSYNEQFF. The CDR3 DNA sequence: TGCAGTGCTAGGCCCGGACTAGCGGGGGGGCGGTCCTACAATGAGCAGTTCTTC.

At least ten counts were recorded for this clonotype. The chain has TRBV7-2 and TRBJ1-5; 7 bases line up with TRBD1. V lost 5 bases, J lost 3 bases, and 4 bases stayed unmatched. This CDR3 is built from 14 residues. Germline V lookup: CDR1 SGHTA, CDR2 FQGNSA. CDR3 sequence (DNA): TGTGCCAGCAGCCCCGGGACAGTCAATCAGCCCCAGCATTTT. Encoded protein: CASSPGTVNQPQHF.